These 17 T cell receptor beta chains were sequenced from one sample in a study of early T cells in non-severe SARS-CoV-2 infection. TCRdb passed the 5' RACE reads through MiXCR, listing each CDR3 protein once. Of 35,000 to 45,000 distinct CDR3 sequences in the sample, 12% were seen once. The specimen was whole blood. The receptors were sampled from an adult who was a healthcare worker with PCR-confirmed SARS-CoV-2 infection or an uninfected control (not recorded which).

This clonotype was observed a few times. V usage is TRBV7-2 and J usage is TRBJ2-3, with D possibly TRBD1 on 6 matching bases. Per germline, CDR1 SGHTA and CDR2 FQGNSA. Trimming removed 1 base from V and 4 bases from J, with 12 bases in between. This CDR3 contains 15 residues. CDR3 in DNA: TGTGCCAGCAGCTTAGGGGCCAGGGGATCAGATACGCAGTATTTT. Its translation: CASSLGARGSDTQYF.

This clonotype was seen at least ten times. CDR3 in DNA: TGTGCCAGCAGTTACTCGATTGATCGGCAGGAACAGTTCTTC. This gives the protein CASSYSIDRQEQFF. The chain employs TRBV6-2 or TRBV6-3 and TRBJ2-1; unclear D gene. The CDR3 is made up of 14 amino acids. V dropped 0 bases and J dropped 13 bases, with 16 bases sitting between them. Per germline, CDR1 MNHEY and CDR2 SVGEGT.

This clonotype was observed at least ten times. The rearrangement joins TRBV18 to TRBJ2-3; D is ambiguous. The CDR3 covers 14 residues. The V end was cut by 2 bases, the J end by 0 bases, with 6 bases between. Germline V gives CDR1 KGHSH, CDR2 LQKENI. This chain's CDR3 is CASSPRRSTDTQYF. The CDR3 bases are TGTGCCAGCTCACCAAGACGGAGCACAGATACGCAGTATTTT. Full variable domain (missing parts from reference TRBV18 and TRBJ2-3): NAGVMQNPRHLVRRRGQEARLRCSPMKGHSHVYWYRQLPEEGLKFMVYLQKENIIDESGMPKERFSAEFPKEGPSILRIQQVVRGDSAAYFCASSPRRSTDTQYFGPGTRLTVL.

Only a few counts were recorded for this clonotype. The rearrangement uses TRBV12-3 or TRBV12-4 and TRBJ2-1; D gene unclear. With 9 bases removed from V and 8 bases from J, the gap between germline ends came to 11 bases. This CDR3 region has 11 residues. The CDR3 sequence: CASLLVYEQFF. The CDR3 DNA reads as TGTGCCAGTCTTCTAGTCTATGAGCAGTTCTTC.

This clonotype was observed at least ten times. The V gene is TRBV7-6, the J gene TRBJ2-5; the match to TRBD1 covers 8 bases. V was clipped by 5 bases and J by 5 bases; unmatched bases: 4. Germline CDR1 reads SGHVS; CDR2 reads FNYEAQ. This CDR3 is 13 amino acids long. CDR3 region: CASSRTGWETQYF. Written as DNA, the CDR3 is TGTGCCAGCAGCAGGACAGGGTGGGAGACCCAGTACTTC.

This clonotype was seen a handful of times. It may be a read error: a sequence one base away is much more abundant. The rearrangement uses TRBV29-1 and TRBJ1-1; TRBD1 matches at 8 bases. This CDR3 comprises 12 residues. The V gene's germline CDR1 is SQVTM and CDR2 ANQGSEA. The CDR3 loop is CSAGQEGTGAFF. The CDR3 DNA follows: TGCAGCGCGGGACAGGAAGGGACTGGAGCTTTCTTT. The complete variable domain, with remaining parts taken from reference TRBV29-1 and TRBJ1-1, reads SAVISQKPSRDICQRGTSLTIQCQVDSQVTMMFWYRQQPGQSLTLIATANQGSEATYESGFVIDKFPISRPNLTFSTLTVSNMSPEDSSIYLCSAGQEGTGAFFGQGTRLTVV.

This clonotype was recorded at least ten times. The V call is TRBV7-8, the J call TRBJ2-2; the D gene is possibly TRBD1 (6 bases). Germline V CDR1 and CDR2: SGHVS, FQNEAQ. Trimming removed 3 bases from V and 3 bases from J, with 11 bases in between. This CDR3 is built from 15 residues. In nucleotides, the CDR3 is TGTGCCAGCAGCTTGCAGGGGCAAGACACCGGGGAGCTGTTTTTT. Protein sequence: CASSLQGQDTGELFF.

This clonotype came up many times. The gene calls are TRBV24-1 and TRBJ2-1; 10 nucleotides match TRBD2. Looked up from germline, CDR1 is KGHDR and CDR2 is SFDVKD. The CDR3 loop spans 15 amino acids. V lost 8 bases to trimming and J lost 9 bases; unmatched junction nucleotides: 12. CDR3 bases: TGTGCCACCACCACAGCGGGAGGGCCAGTCAGTGAGCAGTTCTTC. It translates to CATTTAGGPVSEQFF.

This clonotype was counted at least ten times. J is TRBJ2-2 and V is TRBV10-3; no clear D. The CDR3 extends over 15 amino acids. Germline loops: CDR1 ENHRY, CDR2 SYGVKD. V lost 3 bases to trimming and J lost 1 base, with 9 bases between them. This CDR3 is CAISEMNMNTGELFF. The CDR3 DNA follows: TGTGCCATCAGTGAAATGAACATGAACACCGGGGAGCTGTTTTTT.

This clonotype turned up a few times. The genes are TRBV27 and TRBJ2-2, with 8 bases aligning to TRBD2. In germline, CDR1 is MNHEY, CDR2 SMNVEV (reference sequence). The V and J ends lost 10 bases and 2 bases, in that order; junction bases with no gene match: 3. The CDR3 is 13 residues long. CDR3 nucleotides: TGTGCCACCGGGAGGGTAAACACCGGGGAGCTGTTTTTT. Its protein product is CATGRVNTGELFF.

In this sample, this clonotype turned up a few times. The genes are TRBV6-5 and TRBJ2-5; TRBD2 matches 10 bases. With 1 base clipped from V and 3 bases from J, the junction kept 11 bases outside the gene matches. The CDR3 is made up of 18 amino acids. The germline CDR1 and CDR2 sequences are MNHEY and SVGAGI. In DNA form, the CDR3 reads TGTGCCAGCAGTTACTTTACTAGCGGGAAGACGGAGGAAGAGACCCAGTACTTC. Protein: CASSYFTSGKTEEETQYF.

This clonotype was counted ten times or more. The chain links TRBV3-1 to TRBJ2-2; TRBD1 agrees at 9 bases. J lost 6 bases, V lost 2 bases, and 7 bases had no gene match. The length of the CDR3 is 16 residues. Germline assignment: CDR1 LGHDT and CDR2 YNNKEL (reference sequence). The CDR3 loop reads CASSQKQGASAGELFF. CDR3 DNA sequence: TGTGCCAGCAGCCAAAAACAGGGGGCGTCGGCCGGGGAGCTGTTTTTT. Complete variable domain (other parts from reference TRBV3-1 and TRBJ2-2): DTAVSQTPKYLVTQMGNDKSIKCEQNLGHDTMYWYKQDSKKFLKIMFSYNNKELIINETVPNRFSPKSPDKAHLNLHINSLELGDSAVYFCASSQKQGASAGELFFGEGSRLTVL.

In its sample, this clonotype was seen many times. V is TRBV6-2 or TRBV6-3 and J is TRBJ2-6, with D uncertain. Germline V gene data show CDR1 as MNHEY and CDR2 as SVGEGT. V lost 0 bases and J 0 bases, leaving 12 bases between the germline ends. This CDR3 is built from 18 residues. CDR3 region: CASSYSGYRISGANVLTF. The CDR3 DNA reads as TGTGCCAGCAGTTACTCGGGGTACCGCATCTCTGGGGCCAACGTCCTGACTTTC.

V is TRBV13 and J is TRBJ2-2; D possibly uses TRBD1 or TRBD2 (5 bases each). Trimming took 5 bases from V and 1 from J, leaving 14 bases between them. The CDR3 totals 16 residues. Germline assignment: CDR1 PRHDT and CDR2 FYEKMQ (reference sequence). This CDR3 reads CASSPPGRRNTGELFF. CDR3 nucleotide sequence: TGTGCCAGCAGCCCGCCGGGGCGAAGGAACACCGGGGAGCTGTTTTTT.

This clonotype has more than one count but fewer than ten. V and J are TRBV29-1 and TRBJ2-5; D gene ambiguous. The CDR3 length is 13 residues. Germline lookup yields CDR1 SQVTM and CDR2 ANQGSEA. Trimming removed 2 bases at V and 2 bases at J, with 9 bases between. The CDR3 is CSVEWASQETQYF. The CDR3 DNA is TGCAGCGTTGAATGGGCATCTCAAGAGACCCAGTACTTC.

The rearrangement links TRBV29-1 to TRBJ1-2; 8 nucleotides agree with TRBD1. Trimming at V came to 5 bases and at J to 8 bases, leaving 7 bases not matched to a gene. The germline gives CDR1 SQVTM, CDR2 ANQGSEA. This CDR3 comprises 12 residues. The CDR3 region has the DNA TGCAGCGTTTTTCGGACAGGGAACGGCTACACCTTC. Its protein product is CSVFRTGNGYTF. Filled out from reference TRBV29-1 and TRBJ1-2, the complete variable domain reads SAVISQKPSRDICQRGTSLTIQCQVDSQVTMMFWYRQQPGQSLTLIATANQGSEATYESGFVIDKFPISRPNLTFSTLTVSNMSPEDSSIYLCSVFRTGNGYTFGSGTRLTVV.

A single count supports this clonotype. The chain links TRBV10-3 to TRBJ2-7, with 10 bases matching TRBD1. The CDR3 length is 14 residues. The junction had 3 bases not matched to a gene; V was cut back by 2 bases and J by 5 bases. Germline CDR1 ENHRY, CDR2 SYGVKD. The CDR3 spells CAISEKGTGDEQYF. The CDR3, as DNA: TGTGCCATCAGTGAGAAAGGGACAGGGGACGAGCAGTACTTC.